This T cell receptor beta chain was recovered during a study of T cells in Graves' hyperthyroidism and ophthalmopathy. Broader study findings: Ophthalmopathy, as predicted by the model, came a median about six months after the prediction.

Clinical symptoms, serum thyroxine, TRAb, thyroid ultrasound and orbital computed tomography informed diagnoses. Amplification yielded TCR beta CDR3 regions, with RNA transcripts as the source. The study used the HTBI primer set for a first-round RT-PCR of the TCR CDR3. TCRdb redid the calling of the multiplex PCR reads with MiXCR, one entry per CDR3 protein. The data hold 600,000 or so distinct CDR3 sequences, with around 15% observed a single time. Germline-derived CDR1 and CDR2 are SGHKS and YYEKEE (reference sequence). The CDR3 runs to 13 residues. As regards this clonotype: What it binds is unknown. At one boundary the junction diverges from the germline segment, which might be a read error.

Sample: blood. The V and J genes are TRBV5-5 and TRBJ1-6; D might be TRBD1 (6 bases). This sequence originates from a woman in her 30s with Graves' hyperthyroidism. The CDR3 nucleotides are TGTGCCGGCAGCTTGCAGGGGATTTCACCCCTCCACTTT. Translation: CAGSLQGISPLHF.